This T cell receptor (beta chain) was observed in a study of blood T cell repertoires in COVID-19. Overall study: Researchers got acute and convalescent COVID-19 samples from the United States, Italy and Spain. PBMCs, B-cell-depleted T cells, or T cells were the source of the cDNA or gDNA that made up the material.

Authors' data handling: Estimation of nucleated cell counts relied on the amplification of reference gene primers. TCRdb's copy holds only in-frame clones and misses some; the assay was immunoSEQ multiplex PCR. V, J and clone size derive from that table, while D and trimming were established from the DNA sequence. The sample shows 150,000 to 200,000 clones, under 85% of them seen only once. Enrolment of Seattle patients took place during active infection, and they were followed longitudinally. This CDR3 is 17 amino acids long. Germline V gene data show CDR1 as LNHDA and CDR2 as SQIVND (reference sequence). V was pared by 5 bases and J by 6 bases, with 11 bases of the junction left unmatched.

This receptor was taken from a woman in her 70s with COVID-19, enrolled during active disease. This chain connects TRBV19 to TRBJ2-3; TRBD2 aligns across 13 bases. Material for sequencing was peripheral blood. CDR3 region: CASSPGTSGKDVDTQYF. CDR3 bases: TGTGCCAGTAGTCCTGGGACTAGCGGGAAAGATGTGGATACGCAGTATTTT. The full variable domain, rest sourced from reference TRBV19 and TRBJ2-3, is DGGITQSPKYLFRKEGQNVTLSCEQNLNHDAMYWYRQDPGQGLRLIYYSQIVNDFQKGDIAEGYSVSREKKESFPLTVTSAQKNPTAFYLCASSPGTSGKDVDTQYFGPGTRLTVL.